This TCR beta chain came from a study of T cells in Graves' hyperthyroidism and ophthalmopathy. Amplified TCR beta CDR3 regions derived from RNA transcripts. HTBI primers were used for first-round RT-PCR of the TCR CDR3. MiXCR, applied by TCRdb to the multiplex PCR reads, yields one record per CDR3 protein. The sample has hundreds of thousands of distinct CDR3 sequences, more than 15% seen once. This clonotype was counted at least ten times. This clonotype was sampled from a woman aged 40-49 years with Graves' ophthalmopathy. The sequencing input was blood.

CDR3 region: CSASRDTLSTDTQYF. DNA of the CDR3: TGCAGTGCTAGCCGAGACACCCTCAGCACAGATACGCAGTATTTT. V usage is TRBV20-1 and J usage is TRBJ2-3; D not resolved. Germline CDR1 is DFQATT and CDR2 is SNEGSKA (reference sequence). The CDR3 has 15 residues. The ends were cut back, 3 bases at V and 0 bases at J, with 13 bases in the middle.